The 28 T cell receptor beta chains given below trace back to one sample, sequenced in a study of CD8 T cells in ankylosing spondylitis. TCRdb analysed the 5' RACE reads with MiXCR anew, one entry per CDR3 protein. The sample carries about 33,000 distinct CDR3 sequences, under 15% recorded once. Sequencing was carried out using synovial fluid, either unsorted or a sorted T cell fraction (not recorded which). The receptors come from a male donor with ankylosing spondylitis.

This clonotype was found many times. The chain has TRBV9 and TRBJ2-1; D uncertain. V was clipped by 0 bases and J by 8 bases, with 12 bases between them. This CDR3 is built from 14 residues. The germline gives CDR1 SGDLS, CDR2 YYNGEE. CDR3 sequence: CASSVAGSSHEQFF. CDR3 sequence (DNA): TGTGCCAGCAGCGTAGCTGGTAGCTCCCATGAGCAGTTCTTC.

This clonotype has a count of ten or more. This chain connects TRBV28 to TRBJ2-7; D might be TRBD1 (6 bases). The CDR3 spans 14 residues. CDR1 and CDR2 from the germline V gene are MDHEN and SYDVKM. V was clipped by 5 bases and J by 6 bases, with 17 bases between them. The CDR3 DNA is TGTGCCAGCAGTCCCACAGGGCTTTCGGGCGAGCAGTACTTC. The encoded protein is CASSPTGLSGEQYF.

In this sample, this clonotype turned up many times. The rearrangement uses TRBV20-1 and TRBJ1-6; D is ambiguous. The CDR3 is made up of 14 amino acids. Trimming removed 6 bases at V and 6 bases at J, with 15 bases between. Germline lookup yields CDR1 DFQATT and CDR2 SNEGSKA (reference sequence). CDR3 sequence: CSAGWTPGNSPLHF. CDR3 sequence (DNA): TGCAGTGCGGGGTGGACTCCGGGTAATTCACCCCTCCACTTT.

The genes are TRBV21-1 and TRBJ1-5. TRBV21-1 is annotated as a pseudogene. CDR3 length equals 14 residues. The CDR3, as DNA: TGTGCCAGCAGCAAAGCGAGACCCAATCAGCCCCAGCATTTT. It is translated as CASSKARPNQPQHF.

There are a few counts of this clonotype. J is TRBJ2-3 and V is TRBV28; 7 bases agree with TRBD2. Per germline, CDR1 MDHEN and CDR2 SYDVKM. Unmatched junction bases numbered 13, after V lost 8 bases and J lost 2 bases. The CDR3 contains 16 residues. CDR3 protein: CASPPSLAAVTDTQYF. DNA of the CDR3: TGTGCCAGCCCGCCGTCTCTAGCGGCAGTCACAGATACGCAGTATTTT.

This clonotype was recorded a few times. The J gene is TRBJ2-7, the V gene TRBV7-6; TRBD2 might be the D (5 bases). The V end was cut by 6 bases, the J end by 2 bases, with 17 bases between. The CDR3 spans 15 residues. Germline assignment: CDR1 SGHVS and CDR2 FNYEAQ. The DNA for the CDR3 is TGTGCCAGCAGATCACTTCCTACGGGGACCTACGAGCAGTACTTC. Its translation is CASRSLPTGTYEQYF.

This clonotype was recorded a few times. The CDR3 reads CASSPSVGGSPPNYGYTF. Here the CDR3 DNA reads TGTGCCAGTAGCCCTTCCGTCGGCGGCTCTCCACCTAACTATGGCTACACCTTC. The chain uses TRBV19 and TRBJ1-2, with unresolved D. Trimming left V 6 bases short and J 0 bases short, with 23 bases between. This CDR3 has 18 residues. Germline CDR1 LNHDA, CDR2 SQIVND (reference sequence).

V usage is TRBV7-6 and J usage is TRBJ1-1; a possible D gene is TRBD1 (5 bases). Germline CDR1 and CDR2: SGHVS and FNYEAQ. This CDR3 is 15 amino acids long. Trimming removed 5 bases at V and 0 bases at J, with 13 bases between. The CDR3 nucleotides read TGTGCCAGCAGCCCCTCGGGGGGAGTGAACACTGAAGCTTTCTTT. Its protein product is CASSPSGGVNTEAFF.

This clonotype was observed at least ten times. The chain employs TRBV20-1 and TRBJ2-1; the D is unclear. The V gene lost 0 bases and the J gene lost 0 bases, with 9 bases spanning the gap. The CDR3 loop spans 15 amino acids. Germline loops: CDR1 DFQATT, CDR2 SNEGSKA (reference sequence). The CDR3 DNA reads TGCAGTGCTAGAGATTTGGGAAACTCCTACAATGAGCAGTTCTTC. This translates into CSARDLGNSYNEQFF.

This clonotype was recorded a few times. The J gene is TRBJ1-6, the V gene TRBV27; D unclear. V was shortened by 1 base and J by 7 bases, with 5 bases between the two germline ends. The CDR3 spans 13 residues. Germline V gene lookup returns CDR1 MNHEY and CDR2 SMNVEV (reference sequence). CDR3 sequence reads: CASSLWLNSPLHF. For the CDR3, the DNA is TGTGCCAGCAGTTTATGGCTGAATTCACCCCTCCACTTT.

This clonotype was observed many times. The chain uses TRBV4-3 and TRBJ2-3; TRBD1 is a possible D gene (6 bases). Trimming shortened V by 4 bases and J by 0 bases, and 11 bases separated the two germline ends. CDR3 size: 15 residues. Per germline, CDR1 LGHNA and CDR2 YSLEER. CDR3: CASSLGTYSTDTQYF. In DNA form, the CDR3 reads TGCGCCAGCAGCCTGGGGACATATAGCACAGATACGCAGTATTTT.

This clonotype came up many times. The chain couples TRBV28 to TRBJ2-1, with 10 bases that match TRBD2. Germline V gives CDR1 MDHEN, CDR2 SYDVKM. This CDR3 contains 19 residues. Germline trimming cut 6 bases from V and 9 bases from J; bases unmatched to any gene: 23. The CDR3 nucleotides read TGTGCCAGCAGCCCGACCAGCGGGAGGGCCCTATTGCGGCTGTCTGAGCAGTTCTTC. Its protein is CASSPTSGRALLRLSEQFF.

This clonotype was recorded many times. CDR3 in amino acids: CASSPGTGIYEQYF. The CDR3 nucleotides read TGCGCCAGCAGCCCGGGGACAGGGATATACGAGCAGTACTTC. V is TRBV5-1 and J is TRBJ2-7, with 9 bases matching TRBD1. The germline V gene encodes CDR1 SGHRS and CDR2 YFSETQ. Trimming cost V 4 bases and J 4 bases; bases outside gene matches: 6. CDR3 size: 14 residues.

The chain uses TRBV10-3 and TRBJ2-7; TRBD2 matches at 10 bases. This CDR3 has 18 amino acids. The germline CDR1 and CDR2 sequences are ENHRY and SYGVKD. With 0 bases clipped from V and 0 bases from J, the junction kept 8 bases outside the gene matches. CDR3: CAISESDLTSGASYEQYF. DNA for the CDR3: TGTGCCATCAGTGAGTCGGATTTAACTAGCGGGGCCTCCTACGAGCAGTACTTC.

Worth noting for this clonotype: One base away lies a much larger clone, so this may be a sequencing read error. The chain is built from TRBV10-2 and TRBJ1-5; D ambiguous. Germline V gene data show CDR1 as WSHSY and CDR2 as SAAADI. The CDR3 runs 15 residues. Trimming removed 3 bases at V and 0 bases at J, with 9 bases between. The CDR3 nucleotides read TGCGCCAGCAGTGAACGCGCTAGTAGCAATCAGCCCCAGCATTTT. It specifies CASSERASSNQPQHF.

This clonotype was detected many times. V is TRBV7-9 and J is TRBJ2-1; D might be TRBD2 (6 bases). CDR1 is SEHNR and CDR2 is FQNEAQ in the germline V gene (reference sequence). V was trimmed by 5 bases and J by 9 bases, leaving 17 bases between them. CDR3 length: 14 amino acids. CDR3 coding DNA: TGTGCCAGCAGCCCGATTGCCTCGGAGGGTGAGCAGTTCTTC. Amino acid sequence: CASSPIASEGEQFF.

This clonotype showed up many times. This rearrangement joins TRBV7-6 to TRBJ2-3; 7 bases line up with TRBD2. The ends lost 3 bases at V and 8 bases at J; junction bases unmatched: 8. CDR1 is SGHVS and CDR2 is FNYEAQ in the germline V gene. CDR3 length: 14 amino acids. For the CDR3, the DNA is TGTGCCAGCAGCTTGGGGGGGAACCTCGGTACGCAGTATTTT. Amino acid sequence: CASSLGGNLGTQYF.

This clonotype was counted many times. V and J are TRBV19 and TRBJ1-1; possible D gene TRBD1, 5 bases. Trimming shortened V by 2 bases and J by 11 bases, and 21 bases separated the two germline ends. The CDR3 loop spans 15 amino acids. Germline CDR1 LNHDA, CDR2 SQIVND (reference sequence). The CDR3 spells CASSIRDGSPAWAFF. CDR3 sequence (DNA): TGTGCCAGTAGTATACGGGACGGATCGCCTGCGTGGGCTTTCTTT.

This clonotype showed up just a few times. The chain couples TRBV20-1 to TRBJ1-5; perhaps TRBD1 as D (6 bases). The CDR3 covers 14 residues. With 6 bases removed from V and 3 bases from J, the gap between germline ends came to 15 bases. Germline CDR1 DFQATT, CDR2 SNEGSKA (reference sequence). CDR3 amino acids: CSAVGGFNNQPQHF. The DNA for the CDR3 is TGCAGTGCAGTAGGGGGTTTTAACAATCAGCCCCAGCATTTT.

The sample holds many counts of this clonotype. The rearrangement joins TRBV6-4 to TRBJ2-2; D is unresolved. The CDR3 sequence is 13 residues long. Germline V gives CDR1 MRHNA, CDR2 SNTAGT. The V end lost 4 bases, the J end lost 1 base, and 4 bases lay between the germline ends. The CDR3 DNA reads TGTGCCAGCAGTGCTGGGAACACCGGGGAGCTGTTTTTT. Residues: CASSAGNTGELFF.

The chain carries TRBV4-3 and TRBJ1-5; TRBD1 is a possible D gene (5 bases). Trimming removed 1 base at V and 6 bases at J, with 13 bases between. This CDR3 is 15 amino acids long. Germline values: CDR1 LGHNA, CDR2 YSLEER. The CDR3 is CASSQARGGSQPQHF. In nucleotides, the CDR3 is TGCGCCAGCAGCCAAGCAAGGGGAGGAAGTCAGCCCCAGCATTTT.

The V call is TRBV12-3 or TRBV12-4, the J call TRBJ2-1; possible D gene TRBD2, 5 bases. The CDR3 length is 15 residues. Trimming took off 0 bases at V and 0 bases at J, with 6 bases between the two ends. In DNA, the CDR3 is TGTGCCAGCAGTTTAGCGGGGAGCTCCTACAATGAGCAGTTCTTC. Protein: CASSLAGSSYNEQFF.

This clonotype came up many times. The CDR3 DNA reads as TGTGCCAGCAGCGCACGCCCCGGACTAGTTGACAATGAGCAGTTCTTC. This codes for CASSARPGLVDNEQFF. V is TRBV7-2 and J is TRBJ2-1; TRBD2 agrees at 7 bases. The germline CDR1 and CDR2 sequences are SGHTA and FQGNSA. The CDR3 has 16 amino acids. Trimming removed 5 bases from V and 5 bases from J; junction bases left unmatched: 12. Full variable domain (rest looked up from reference TRBV7-2 and TRBJ2-1): GAGVSQSPSNKVTEKGKDVELRCDPISGHTALYWYRQSLGQGLEFLIYFQGNSAPDKSGLPSDRFSAERTGGSVSTLTIQRTQQEDSAVYLCASSARPGLVDNEQFFGPGTRLTVL.

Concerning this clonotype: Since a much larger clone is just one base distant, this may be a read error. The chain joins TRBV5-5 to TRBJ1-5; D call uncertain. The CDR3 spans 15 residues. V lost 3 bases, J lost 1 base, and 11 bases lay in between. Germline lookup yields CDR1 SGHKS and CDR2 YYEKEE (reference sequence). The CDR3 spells CASSSRRQSNQPQHF. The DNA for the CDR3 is TGTGCCAGCAGCTCCCGAAGGCAGAGCAATCAGCCCCAGCATTTT. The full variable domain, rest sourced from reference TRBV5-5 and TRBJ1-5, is DAGVTQSPTHLIKTRGQQVTLRCSPISGHKSVSWYQQVLGQGPQFIFQYYEKEERGRGNFPDRFSARQFPNYSSELNVNALLLGDSALYLCASSSRRQSNQPQHFGDGTRLSIL.

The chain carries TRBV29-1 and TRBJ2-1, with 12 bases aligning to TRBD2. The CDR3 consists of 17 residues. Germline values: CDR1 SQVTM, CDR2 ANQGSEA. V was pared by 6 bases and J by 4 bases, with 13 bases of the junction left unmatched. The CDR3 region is CSVPLGRLAGGYNEQFF. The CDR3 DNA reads TGCAGCGTCCCCCTCGGACGTCTAGCGGGGGGGTACAATGAGCAGTTCTTC.

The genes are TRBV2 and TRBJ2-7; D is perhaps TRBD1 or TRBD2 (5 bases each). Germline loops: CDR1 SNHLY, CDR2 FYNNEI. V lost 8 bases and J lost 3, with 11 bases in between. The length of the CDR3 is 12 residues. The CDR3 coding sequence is TGTGCCAGCCGGGACGGATTCTACGAGCAGTACTTC. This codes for CASRDGFYEQYF.

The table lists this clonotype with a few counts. DNA of the CDR3: TGTGCCAGCAGTTACCCCTACGGGGGCCGGGGCGAGCAGTACTTC. It specifies CASSYPYGGRGEQYF. The chain joins TRBV6-2 or TRBV6-3 to TRBJ2-7; D assignment may be TRBD1 or TRBD2 (6 bases each). V lost 2 bases and J 6 bases, leaving 17 bases between the germline ends. This CDR3 contains 15 residues. Germline V gene sequence: CDR1 MNHEY, CDR2 SVGEGT.

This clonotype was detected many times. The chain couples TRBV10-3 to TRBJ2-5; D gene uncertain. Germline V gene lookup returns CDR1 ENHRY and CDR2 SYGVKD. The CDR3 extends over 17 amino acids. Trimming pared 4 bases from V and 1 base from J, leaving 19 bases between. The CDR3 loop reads CAISASYGLNPQETQYF. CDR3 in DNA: TGTGCCATCAGTGCCTCATACGGGCTGAACCCCCAAGAGACCCAGTACTTC.